The present TCR beta chain was sequenced within a study of blood T cell repertoires in COVID-19. At the level of the study: PBMCs, B-cell-depleted T cells, or T cells were the source of the cDNA or gDNA that made up the material.

Produced via immunoSEQ multiplex PCR; TCRdb's table is partial and in-frame only. Here the sample spans about 97,000 clones, approximately 90% being singletons. This CDR3 has 15 residues. After removal of 4 bases from V and 9 bases from J, the junction contained 10 bases not matched to a gene. Germline CDR1 reads MNHEY; CDR2 reads SMNVEV (reference sequence). This receptor was taken from a middle-aged man with acute or convalescent COVID-19. The rearrangement uses TRBV27 and TRBJ2-1; TRBD1 matches 9 bases. The sequencing input was peripheral blood. The CDR3 sequence is CASSSPGQGAREQFF. The CDR3 DNA reads TGTGCCAGCAGTTCCCCGGGACAGGGAGCTCGTGAGCAGTTCTTC.